These T cell receptor beta chains were read from a single sample in a study of blood T cell repertoires in COVID-19. The protocol was immunoSEQ multiplex PCR, while the TCRdb copy is restricted to in-frame clones and leaves out a portion. The sample lists roughly 170,000 clones, about 72% occurring once. Sequenced material: PBMCs or T cells enriched from blood (not recorded which). Source of these receptors: a woman between 50 and 59 years old who had recovered from COVID-19. CDR3s include the opening cysteine and the closing phenylalanine or tryptophan. A D gene is named only where the DNA matches it firmly. Clone sizes are given selectively: once, few, many, or a class where the clone is expanded.

size,V,J,D,CDR3,DNA
once,TRBV15,TRBJ2-6,TRBD1,CATSRVTGVIGGVGANVLTF,TGTGCCACCAGCAGAGTTACAGGGGTAATTGGTGGCGTTGGGGCCAACGTCCTGACTTTC
.,TRBV2,TRBJ2-1,.,CASSAGTWNEQFF,TGTGCCAGCAGTGCTGGGACTTGGAATGAGCAGTTCTTC
once,TRBV5-4,TRBJ2-5,.,CASSLGLATGTQYF,TGTGCCAGCAGCTTGGGTCTGGCTACGGGGACCCAGTACTTC
.,TRBV5-4,TRBJ2-1,TRBD2,CASSKASASGYNEQFF,TGTGCCAGCAGCAAGGCGAGTGCTAGCGGATACAATGAGCAGTTCTTC
.,TRBV28,TRBJ1-6,TRBD1,CASSLFQGEASPLHF,TGTGCCAGCAGTTTGTTTCAGGGGGAGGCTTCACCCCTCCACTTT
.,TRBV21-1,TRBJ2-1,.,CASSITSILSSYNEQFF,TGTGCCAGCAGCATAACTTCCATTCTGAGCTCCTACAATGAGCAGTTCTTC
.,TRBV10-3,TRBJ1-2,TRBD1,CAIRTAQQGDGYTF,TGTGCCATCAGAACGGCCCAACAGGGGGATGGCTACACCTTC
.,TRBV5-4,TRBJ2-3,.,CASTSTDTQYF,TGTGCCAGTACAAGCACAGATACGCAGTATTTT
.,TRBV7-8,TRBJ2-7,TRBD2,CASSLELAGYEQYF,TGTGCCAGCAGCTTAGAACTAGCGGGCTACGAGCAGTACTTC
once,TRBV19,TRBJ1-4,.,CASSIAGGDGKLFF,TGTGCCAGTAGTATTGCGGGCGGCGATGGAAAACTGTTTTTT
once,TRBV3-1/TRBV3-2,TRBJ1-1,TRBD1,CASSPQGQFGTEAFF,TGTGCCAGCAGCCCCCAGGGACAGTTCGGCACTGAAGCTTTCTTT
.,TRBV3-1/TRBV3-2,TRBJ2-5,TRBD2,CASSPNAGGRAGTQYF,TGTGCCAGCAGCCCGAACGCCGGCGGGAGGGCCGGGACCCAGTACTTC
.,TRBV10-2,TRBJ2-1,TRBD2,CASSEVGTSGSGRNEQFF,TGCGCCAGCAGTGAGGTGGGGACTAGCGGGAGTGGTCGCAATGAGCAGTTCTTC
.,TRBV3-1/TRBV3-2,TRBJ2-2,TRBD1,CASSPGQGPGELFF,TGTGCCAGCAGCCCGGGACAGGGTCCCGGGGAGCTGTTTTTT
once,TRBV24-1,TRBJ2-3,.,CATSDATVHTDTQYF,TGTGCCACCAGTGACGCAACGGTCCACACAGATACGCAGTATTTT